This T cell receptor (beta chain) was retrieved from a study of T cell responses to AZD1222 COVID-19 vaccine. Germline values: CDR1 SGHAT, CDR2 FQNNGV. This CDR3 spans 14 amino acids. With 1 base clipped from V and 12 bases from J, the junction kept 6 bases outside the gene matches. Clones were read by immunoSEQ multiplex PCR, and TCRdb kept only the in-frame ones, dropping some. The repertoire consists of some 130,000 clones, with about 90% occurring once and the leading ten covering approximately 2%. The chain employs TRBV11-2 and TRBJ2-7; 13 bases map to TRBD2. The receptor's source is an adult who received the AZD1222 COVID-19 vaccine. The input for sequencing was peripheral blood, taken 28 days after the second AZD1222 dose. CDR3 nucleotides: TGTGCCAGCAGCTTAGGACTAGCGGGAGGCCTTGTGTACTTC. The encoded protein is CASSLGLAGGLVYF.